Below, 30 T cell receptor beta chains from the same sample are listed, as sequenced in a study of CD8+CD57+ T cells in acquired aplastic anemia. The patients chosen for sequencing had shown expansion of CD8+CD57+ cells (detected by flow cytometry). CDR3 and TCR beta VDJ profiling relied on genomic DNA as the template. Each CDR3 protein gets one entry after TCRdb re-called the reads with MiXCR. The sample contains under 250,000 distinct CDR3 sequences, around half of which appear only once. The source material was sorted CD4+, CD8+, or CD8+CD57+ T cells (not recorded which) from PBMCs. The receptors stem from a human donor with aplastic anemia.

The gene calls are TRBV19 and TRBJ2-7; TRBD1 or TRBD2 may be the D gene (5 bases each). Germline V lookup: CDR1 LNHDA, CDR2 SQIVND (reference sequence). Trimming shortened V by 6 bases and J by 2 bases, and 17 bases separated the two germline ends. This CDR3 is 15 amino acids long. This CDR3 reads CASSPGAEPTYEQYF. The CDR3 DNA sequence: TGTGCCAGTAGCCCCGGGGCAGAGCCCACCTACGAGCAGTACTTC.

In its sample, this clonotype was seen a few times. The DNA is omitted, as the CDR3 cannot be located on it reliably, and the CDR3 follows TCRdb's listing. V usage is TRBV27 and J usage is TRBJ2-7. Germline V CDR1 and CDR2: MNHEY, SMNVEV (reference sequence). The CDR3 totals 15 residues, both ends included. CDR3 in amino acids: CASSFLAGSVYEQYF.

This clonotype has a count of ten or more. The V call is TRBV5-8, the J call TRBJ2-5; 10 bases agree with TRBD2. V shed 7 bases, J shed 5 bases, and the junction held 17 bases outside the gene matches. CDR1 SGHTS and CDR2 YDEGEE come from the germline V gene. CDR3 length: 17 residues. Written as DNA, the CDR3 is TGTGCCAGCCCAGCCCTAGCGGGAGAGGCTCTATTGGAGACCCAGTACTTC. Its protein is CASPALAGEALLETQYF.

In this sample, this clonotype turned up many times. The chain recombines TRBV9 with TRBJ1-2; D is unresolved. Germline lookup yields CDR1 SGDLS and CDR2 YYNGEE. The CDR3 has 13 residues. V was trimmed by 4 bases and J by 6 bases, leaving 13 bases between them. For the CDR3, the DNA is TGTGCCAGCAGCTTCGTAGAGAGGGATGGCTACACCTTC. It yields the protein CASSFVERDGYTF.

The V gene is TRBV15, the J gene TRBJ2-7, with 9 bases lining up with TRBD1. Germline assignment: CDR1 LNHNV and CDR2 YYDKDF (reference sequence). The CDR3 covers 16 residues. Trimming at V came to 0 bases and at J to 3 bases, leaving 6 bases not matched to a gene. The DNA of the CDR3 is TGTGCCACCAGCAGAGATGCGGGACAGGGCCTCTACGAGCAGTACTTC. Translating gives CATSRDAGQGLYEQYF.

The chain couples TRBV7-2 to TRBJ1-2; no clear D gene. CDR3 length: 15 residues. V was clipped by 4 bases and J by 6 bases, with 18 bases between them. Germline assignment: CDR1 SGHTA and CDR2 FQGNSA. This CDR3 is CASSSTDILWHGYTF. The CDR3 DNA follows: TGTGCCAGCAGCTCCACAGACATCCTATGGCATGGCTACACCTTC.

This rearrangement joins TRBV5-1 to TRBJ2-2; the D is unclear. The V gene lost 0 bases and the J gene lost 0 bases, with 6 bases spanning the gap. The length of the CDR3 is 15 residues. Germline-derived CDR1 and CDR2 are SGHRS and YFSETQ. CDR3 amino acids: CASSLVRANTGELFF. The CDR3 nucleotides are TGCGCCAGCAGCTTGGTCCGAGCGAACACCGGGGAGCTGTTTTTT.

This clonotype was seen only once. Mismatch with germline at one junction end may stem from a read error. This rearrangement joins TRBV29-1 to TRBJ2-7, with 10 bases identical to TRBD2. CDR1 SQVTM and CDR2 ANQGSEA come from the germline V gene. This CDR3 comprises 15 residues. This CDR3 is CASRPPGLARGEQYF. The DNA of the CDR3 is TGTGCCAGCCGGCCACCGGGACTAGCGAGAGGCGAGCAGTACTTC.

At least ten counts were recorded for this clonotype. The chain links TRBV7-9 to TRBJ1-1, with TRBD1 matching over 7 bases. V shed 6 bases, J shed 7 bases, and the junction held 11 bases outside the gene matches. CDR3 length: 14 residues. Germline V gene sequence: CDR1 SEHNR, CDR2 FQNEAQ (reference sequence). In nucleotides, the CDR3 is TGTGCCAGCAGGAAGGATACAGGGGTACATGAAGCTTTCTTT. Translating gives CASRKDTGVHEAFF.

V and J are TRBV5-1 and TRBJ2-4; 9 bases map to TRBD1. The CDR3 length is 14 residues. Trimming removed 4 bases from V and 7 bases from J; junction bases left unmatched: 6. Germline V CDR1 and CDR2: SGHRS, YFSETQ. Here the CDR3 reads CASSEDRGSNIQYF. The CDR3 DNA reads TGCGCCAGCAGCGAGGACAGGGGAAGCAACATTCAGTACTTC.

This clonotype was recorded only once. This chain uses TRBV10-3 with TRBJ1-2; D is perhaps TRBD1 (5 bases). From germline, CDR1 is ENHRY and CDR2 SYGVKD. The CDR3 is 14 residues long. The ends were cut back, 2 bases at V and 8 bases at J, with 15 bases in the middle. Here the CDR3 reads CAISELNKRGGYTF. The CDR3 DNA reads as TGTGCCATCAGTGAGCTGAACAAGAGGGGAGGCTACACCTTC.

The sample holds many counts of this clonotype. The V and J genes are TRBV2 and TRBJ1-1; 12 bases line up with TRBD1. J was trimmed by 4 bases and V by 5 bases; bases with no gene match: 11. Germline V gene data show CDR1 as SNHLY and CDR2 as FYNNEI. CDR3 length equals 17 residues. DNA of the CDR3: TGTGCCAGCAGTAAACCGGGACAGGGGGCAGGGTTCACTGAAGCTTTCTTT. As protein: CASSKPGQGAGFTEAFF.

This clonotype was seen only a few times. V is TRBV27 and J is TRBJ1-5; D gene ambiguous. Trimming removed 0 bases at V and 0 bases at J, with 6 bases between. Looked up from germline, CDR1 is MNHEY and CDR2 is SMNVEV (reference sequence). The CDR3 has 15 amino acids. The CDR3 bases are TGTGCCAGCAGTTTATCCCCGTATAGCAATCAGCCCCAGCATTTT. This encodes CASSLSPYSNQPQHF.

Written as DNA, the CDR3 is TGTGCCAGCAGCCCTAACAGTCAGCCGAACACCGGGGAGCTGTTTTTT. Translating it yields CASSPNSQPNTGELFF. The chain joins TRBV7-6 to TRBJ2-2; D ambiguous. This CDR3 spans 16 amino acids. Germline CDR1 SGHVS, CDR2 FNYEAQ. The V end was cut by 5 bases, the J end by 0 bases, with 13 bases between.

Only a few counts were recorded for this clonotype. The chain uses TRBV10-1 and TRBJ2-3; no definite D call. Between the trimmed V and J ends, which lost 0 bases and 2 bases, there was a span of 3 bases. Per germline, CDR1 WNHNN and CDR2 SYGVQD (reference sequence). The CDR3 length is 13 residues. CDR3 in amino acids: CASSESYTDTQYF. The DNA of the CDR3 is TGCGCCAGCAGTGAGTCCTACACAGATACGCAGTATTTT.

V gene TRBV20-1 combines with J gene TRBJ2-7; 7 bases agree with TRBD1. V dropped 1 base and J dropped 5; count of bases not matched to a gene: 11. The CDR3 extends over 15 amino acids. Germline lookup yields CDR1 DFQATT and CDR2 SNEGSKA (reference sequence). CDR3 sequence (DNA): TGCAGTGCTAGAGCTAAGGGAAGGGGGCAGGACGAGCAGTACTTC. It codes for CSARAKGRGQDEQYF.

As concerns this clonotype: This sequence may be a read error, since a much larger clone differs from it by one base. The V gene is TRBV6-4, the J gene TRBJ2-1; possible D gene TRBD2, 7 bases. Deletions cut 8 bases from V and 10 bases from J, with 18 bases between. This CDR3 is 13 amino acids long. Germline-derived CDR1 and CDR2 are MRHNA and SNTAGT. This CDR3 reads CASGDVSGGEQFF. In DNA, the CDR3 is TGTGCCAGCGGGGACGTGTCGGGGGGCGAGCAGTTCTTC.

In its sample, this clonotype was seen many times. The gene calls are TRBV7-9 and TRBJ1-1; TRBD1 is a possible D gene (5 bases). V was cut by 6 bases and J by 7 bases, with 12 bases left in between. Looked up from germline, CDR1 is SEHNR and CDR2 is FQNEAQ (reference sequence). This CDR3 has 12 residues. CDR3 in amino acids: CASRYQGREAFF. The CDR3 nucleotides are TGTGCCAGCAGGTACCAGGGTCGTGAAGCTTTCTTT.

The sample holds many counts of this clonotype. The chain carries TRBV6-5 and TRBJ2-7; D is tentatively TRBD1 or TRBD2 (5 bases each). Trimming left V 0 bases short and J 8 bases short, with 5 bases between. The CDR3 covers 11 residues. Germline loops: CDR1 MNHEY, CDR2 SVGAGI. CDR3 protein: CASSYSGQQYF. The CDR3 coding sequence is TGTGCCAGCAGTTACTCGGGACAGCAGTACTTC.

This clonotype was counted ten times or more. The J gene is TRBJ2-7, the V gene TRBV3-1; D might be TRBD1 (5 bases). The CDR3 spans 14 residues. Germline-derived CDR1 and CDR2 are LGHDT and YNNKEL (reference sequence). The ends were cut back, 1 base at V and 3 bases at J, with 10 bases in the middle. The CDR3, as DNA: TGTGCCAGCAGCCAAGGGACATACGACTACGAGCAGTACTTC. The encoded protein is CASSQGTYDYEQYF.

This clonotype appeared once. Mismatch with germline at one junction end may stem from a read error. This sequence joins TRBV6-1 and TRBJ2-1, with D unresolved. The CDR3 consists of 15 residues. CDR1 and CDR2 from the germline V gene are MNHNS and SASEGT. DNA for the CDR3: TGTGCCAGCAGTGACTGGCTGACTTCCTGCAATGAGCAGTTCTTC. Protein: CASSDWLTSCNEQFF.

This clonotype was observed at least ten times. The V gene is TRBV9, the J gene TRBJ2-7; the D call may be TRBD1 or TRBD2 (5 bases each). The CDR3 contains 13 residues. Trimming took 4 bases from V and 5 from J, leaving 13 bases between them. CDR1 is SGDLS, CDR2 YYNGEE, per germline. This CDR3 is CASSPGTLHEQYF. The DNA of the CDR3 is TGTGCCAGCAGCCCCGGGACGCTCCACGAGCAGTACTTC.

As for this clonotype: One junction end disagrees with the germline gene, perhaps due to a read error. The rearrangement links TRBV15 to TRBJ2-6, with D tentatively TRBD1 (7 bases). The V gene's germline CDR1 is LNHNV and CDR2 YYDKDF (reference sequence). This CDR3 has 13 residues. DNA for the CDR3: TGTGCCACCAGCAACCGACAGGGAGGCACTGAAGCTTTC. Amino acids: CATSNRQGGTEAF.

Of note for this clonotype: Possible read error: a much larger clone is one base away. The V gene is TRBV29-1, the J gene TRBJ1-1; D remains unclear. The V end was cut by 4 bases, the J end by 1 base, with 10 bases between. CDR3 length equals 13 residues. The germline CDR1 and CDR2 sequences are SQVTM and ANQGSEA. Here the CDR3 DNA reads TGCAGCGTTGTGGGAGGAGGGAACACTGAAGCTTTCTTT. Translated: CSVVGGGNTEAFF.

This clonotype was picked up many times. The chain couples TRBV9 to TRBJ2-1, with 7 bases aligning to TRBD1. With V trimmed by 5 bases and J by 15 bases, 8 bases remained unmatched. The CDR3 length is 11 residues. CDR1 is SGDLS and CDR2 is YYNGEE in the germline V gene. CDR3 sequence: CASSGTEGSFF. The CDR3 DNA is TGTGCCAGCAGTGGGACAGAGGGGTCGTTCTTC.

V is TRBV5-1 and J is TRBJ1-5; 10 positions agree with TRBD1. CDR1 and CDR2 from the germline V gene are SGHRS and YFSETQ. The CDR3 spans 15 residues. Trimming cost V 3 bases and J 6 bases; bases outside gene matches: 6. The CDR3 DNA reads as TGCGCCAGCAGCTACGGGACAGGGGATCTTCAGCCCCAGCATTTT. Protein sequence: CASSYGTGDLQPQHF.

The genes are TRBV10-2 and TRBJ2-1; TRBD2 matches 13 bases. Trimming at V came to 6 bases and at J to 5 bases, leaving 10 bases not matched to a gene. Germline CDR1 is WSHSY and CDR2 is SAAADI. This CDR3 region has 17 residues. CDR3 protein: CASRPGLAGASDNEQFF. The CDR3 DNA is TGCGCCAGCAGGCCCGGACTAGCGGGAGCGTCGGACAATGAGCAGTTCTTC.

Concerning this clonotype itself: Being one base from a much bigger clone, this may be a read error. This rearrangement joins TRBV5-1 to TRBJ1-2; D is unresolved. The CDR3 covers 14 residues. Germline CDR1 reads SGHRS; CDR2 reads YFSETQ. This CDR3 is CAGSIDLGDSGYTF. The CDR3 DNA sequence: TGTGCCGGCAGCATCGACCTTGGCGACTCCGGCTACACCTTC.

Concerning this clonotype itself: Germline and junction disagree at one end, which may indicate a read error. CDR3 DNA sequence: TGCGCCAGCAGCCAAGCGACAGGGCGCTATTACGAGCAGTACTTC. Amino acids: CASSQATGRYYEQYF. V gene TRBV12-3 or TRBV12-4 combines with J gene TRBJ2-7, with 7 bases identical to TRBD1. The CDR3 runs to 15 residues.

The chain combines TRBV29-1 with TRBJ2-7; tentatively, D is TRBD2 (5 bases). V lost 3 bases to trimming and J lost 1 base, with 10 bases between them. The CDR3 loop spans 13 amino acids. Germline assignment: CDR1 SQVTM and CDR2 ANQGSEA. The CDR3 sequence: CSVEEEGSYEQYF. The CDR3 bases are TGCAGCGTTGAGGAAGAGGGATCCTACGAGCAGTACTTC.